Below are 28 T cell receptor beta chains sequenced from a single sample in a study of T cell responses to AZD1222 COVID-19 vaccine. Only in-frame clones appear in the TCRdb table, and some are missing; sequencing was by immunoSEQ multiplex PCR. There are about 180,000 clones in the sample; approximately 95% occur only once, and around 0.96% lies in the top ten. Material: peripheral blood, obtained 28 days after the second dose of the MenACWY control vaccine. Source of these receptors: an adult who received the MenACWY meningococcal vaccine as a control.

This clone appeared once. This chain's CDR3 is CASQGWTEAFF. CDR3 DNA: TGTGCCAGCCAGGGTTGGACTGAAGCTTTCTTT. This chain connects TRBV19 to TRBJ1-1; a weak D match, TRBD1 (5 bases). CDR1 is LNHDA, CDR2 SQIVND, per germline (reference sequence). This CDR3 has 11 residues. Trimming shortened V by 9 bases and J by 5 bases, and 10 bases separated the two germline ends.

V gene TRBV30 combines with J gene TRBJ1-2; D perhaps matches TRBD1 (6 bases). The V gene's germline CDR1 is GTSNPN and CDR2 SVGIG (reference sequence). V gave up 3 bases and J gave up 2 bases, with 16 bases separating them. This CDR3 has 15 amino acids. CDR3: CAWRENGGRNYGYTF. DNA for the CDR3: TGTGCCTGGAGGGAAAATGGGGGCAGGAACTATGGCTACACCTTC.

To note about this clone: Other DNA sequences of this sample code for an identical CDR3. V usage is TRBV14 and J usage is TRBJ1-2, with 7 bases fitting TRBD1. CDR1 and CDR2 (germline): SGHDN, FVKESK. CDR3 length: 13 residues. Trimming removed 4 bases from V and 4 bases from J; junction bases left unmatched: 3. CDR3 loop: CASSPGQSYGYTF. The CDR3 DNA is TGTGCCAGCAGCCCGGGACAGTCCTATGGCTACACCTTC.

This chain joins TRBV4-2 and TRBJ2-1, with 9 positions matching TRBD2. The CDR3 is made up of 16 amino acids. Germline CDR1 is LGHNA and CDR2 is YNFKEQ. Trimming at V came to 2 bases and at J to 5 bases, leaving 7 bases not matched to a gene. In nucleotides, the CDR3 is TGTGCCAGCAGCCAACTTAGCGGGGGAGAGAACAATGAGCAGTTCTTC. Translation gives CASSQLSGGENNEQFF.

This chain's CDR3 is CSVRADGTDTQYF. CDR3 DNA sequence: TGCAGCGTTCGGGCCGACGGCACAGATACGCAGTATTTT. The rearrangement uses TRBV29-1 and TRBJ2-3; D gene ambiguous. This CDR3 has 13 amino acids. V gave up 5 bases and J gave up 1 base, with 10 bases separating them. CDR1 is SQVTM, CDR2 ANQGSEA, per germline.

V and J are TRBV6-5 and TRBJ2-3; 7 bases map to TRBD1. The J segment lost 4 bases and the V segment lost 6 bases, leaving 4 bases of the junction unmatched. Looked up from germline, CDR1 is MNHEY and CDR2 is SVGAGI. CDR3 length: 13 amino acids. For the CDR3, the DNA is TGTGCCAGCAGGCTAACAGGGGCAGATACGCAGTATTTT. It translates to CASRLTGADTQYF.

This clone has only a few counts. The V call is TRBV19, the J call TRBJ1-2; D may be TRBD1 (5 bases). Germline CDR1 and CDR2: LNHDA and SQIVND (reference sequence). CDR3 size: 14 residues. Deletions cut 3 bases from V and 4 bases from J, with 12 bases between. The CDR3 nucleotides are TGTGCCAGTAGTATCACGGGGGTAATCTATGGCTACACCTTC. It encodes CASSITGVIYGYTF.

This clone has a single count. This chain's CDR3 is CATSVTPGQGPETQYF. The CDR3 DNA is TGTGCCACCAGTGTTACGCCGGGACAGGGTCCGGAGACCCAGTACTTC. The chain links TRBV24-1 to TRBJ2-5; 9 bases line up with TRBD1. CDR1 is KGHDR and CDR2 is SFDVKD in the germline V gene. After removal of 5 bases from V and 5 bases from J, the junction contained 11 bases not matched to a gene. This CDR3 region has 16 residues.

The V gene is TRBV5-4, the J gene TRBJ2-1; maybe TRBD2 (5 bases). Germline V gene sequence: CDR1 SGHNT, CDR2 YYREEE (reference sequence). CDR3 length: 13 amino acids. Trimming removed 5 bases from V and 4 bases from J, with 10 bases in between. Here the CDR3 DNA reads TGTGCCAGCAGGACGGAGGCTTACAATGAGCAGTTCTTC. Its translation: CASRTEAYNEQFF.

This CDR3 is CASSPGGSPFF. The CDR3 DNA reads TGTGCCAGCAGTCCAGGGGGGTCTCCGTTCTTC. The rearrangement uses TRBV28 and TRBJ2-1; D possibly corresponds to TRBD1 (7 bases). The germline V gene has CDR1 MDHEN and CDR2 SYDVKM. Deletions cut 5 bases from V and 15 bases from J, with 14 bases between. The CDR3 spans 11 residues.

V gene TRBV6-5 combines with J gene TRBJ1-5; D ambiguous. The CDR3 has 12 residues. V was clipped by 4 bases and J by 6 bases, with 7 bases between them. Germline-derived CDR1 and CDR2 are MNHEY and SVGAGI. The CDR3 region has the DNA TGTGCCAGCAGTTGCCTCGTTCAGCCCCAGCATTTT. This sequence encodes CASSCLVQPQHF.

The rearrangement uses TRBV15 and TRBJ1-3; D gene uncertain. V dropped 5 bases and J dropped 0 bases, with 8 bases sitting between them. CDR3 length: 14 amino acids. CDR1 is LNHNV, CDR2 YYDKDF, per germline (reference sequence). CDR3 protein: CATSYSSSGNTIYF. CDR3 bases: TGTGCCACCAGCTACAGCAGCTCTGGAAACACCATATATTTT.

The rearrangement links TRBV5-5 to TRBJ2-7, with a tentative D call TRBD1 (6 bases). Trimming left V 0 bases short and J 0 bases short, with 10 bases between. Germline loops: CDR1 SGHKS, CDR2 YYEKEE (reference sequence). This CDR3 spans 15 amino acids. The CDR3 sequence: CASSLGWDNSYEQYF. CDR3 nucleotide sequence: TGTGCCAGCAGCTTGGGGTGGGACAACTCCTACGAGCAGTACTTC.

This sequence joins TRBV5-1 and TRBJ1-3; TRBD1 aligns across 10 bases. Germline CDR1 is SGHRS and CDR2 is YFSETQ. V was pared by 0 bases and J by 4 bases, with 7 bases of the junction left unmatched. The CDR3 is 17 amino acids. CDR3 in DNA: TGCGCCAGCAGCTTGGTTGGGACAGGGGAGTCCGGAAACACCATATATTTT. This gives the protein CASSLVGTGESGNTIYF.

J is TRBJ1-1 and V is TRBV30; D unresolved. V lost 1 base, J lost 6 bases, and 6 bases lay in between. CDR1 is GTSNPN and CDR2 is SVGIG in the germline V gene (reference sequence). The CDR3 runs 11 residues. The CDR3 region has the DNA TGTGCCTGGAGTGCTAGATCTGAAGCTTTCTTT. Its translation: CAWSARSEAFF.

This clone was picked up one time. V gene TRBV3-1 (or the pseudogene TRBV3-2) combines with J gene TRBJ1-1; D possibly corresponds to TRBD1 (6 bases). The CDR3 totals 15 residues. V lost 4 bases and J lost 6, with 18 bases in between. Germline values: CDR1 LGHDT, CDR2 YNNKEL (reference sequence). CDR3 coding DNA: TGTGCCAGCAGCCCCCCCTCTAGGGGGGCATCTGAAGCTTTCTTT. This encodes CASSPPSRGASEAFF.

The gene calls are TRBV12-5 and TRBJ1-1; TRBD1 might be the D (6 bases). The CDR3 spans 13 residues. Germline V lookup: CDR1 LGHNT, CDR2 FRNRAP. Between the trimmed V and J ends, which lost 11 bases and 9 bases, there was a span of 22 bases. The CDR3 DNA reads as TGTGCTGGAACTCGACAGGTTCTGAAGAAAGCTTTCTTT. It translates to CAGTRQVLKKAFF.

The chain has TRBV5-4 and TRBJ2-7; D might be TRBD2 (7 bases). The CDR3 runs 15 residues. The ends were cut back, 7 bases at V and 0 bases at J, with 17 bases in the middle. Germline lookup yields CDR1 SGHNT and CDR2 YYREEE (reference sequence). CDR3: CASSHGGGNSYEQYF. DNA of the CDR3: TGTGCCAGCTCCCATGGGGGGGGCAACTCCTACGAGCAGTACTTC.

Here the CDR3 reads CASQPTNYGYTF. In DNA, the CDR3 is TGCGCCAGCCAACCGACTAACTATGGCTACACCTTC. The chain recombines TRBV5-1 with TRBJ1-2; D gene uncertain. This CDR3 spans 12 amino acids. The germline V and J ends were trimmed by 7 bases and 0 bases, with 7 bases remaining between them. The V gene's germline CDR1 is SGHRS and CDR2 YFSETQ.

This clone showed up just a few times. The V call is TRBV5-5, the J call TRBJ1-6; no reliable D call. V shed 4 bases and J shed 7 bases, with 6 bases lying between them. The germline V gene has CDR1 SGHKS and CDR2 YYEKEE (reference sequence). The CDR3 covers 12 residues. The CDR3 region is CASSQRNSPLHF. The CDR3 region has the DNA TGTGCCAGCAGCCAACGAAATTCACCCCTCCACTTT.

The V and J genes are TRBV6-1 and TRBJ1-2; D is possibly TRBD1 (6 bases). Per germline, CDR1 MNHNS and CDR2 SASEGT. The CDR3 covers 15 residues. V was shortened by 2 bases and J by 4 bases, with 14 bases between the two germline ends. The CDR3 DNA reads TGTGCCAGCAGTGAATCCTTGACAGGAGGCTATGGCTACACCTTC. Translating it yields CASSESLTGGYGYTF.

The V and J genes are TRBV28 and TRBJ1-6; D might be TRBD1 (5 bases). CDR1 is MDHEN, CDR2 SYDVKM, per germline. The length of the CDR3 is 13 residues. Trimming took 3 bases from V and 5 from J, leaving 5 bases between them. In DNA form, the CDR3 reads TGTGCCAGCAGTTTGGGGCATAATTCACCCCTCCACTTT. Protein product: CASSLGHNSPLHF. Filled out from reference TRBV28 and TRBJ1-6, the complete variable domain reads DVKVTQSSRYLVKRTGEKVFLECVQDMDHENMFWYRQDPGLGLRLIYFSYDVKMKEKGDIPEGYSVSREKKERFSLILESASTNQTSMYLCASSLGHNSPLHFGNGTRLTVT.

The J gene is TRBJ1-1, the V gene TRBV19, with D hard to call. CDR1 is LNHDA, CDR2 SQIVND, per germline (reference sequence). The V end lost 5 bases, the J end lost 7 bases, and 11 bases lay between the germline ends. This CDR3 is 12 amino acids long. The CDR3 DNA follows: TGTGCCAGTAGTGAGGGAGGAATTGAAGCTTTCTTT. It translates to CASSEGGIEAFF.

This chain links TRBV6-5 with TRBJ1-2; no clear D gene. The V end was cut by 7 bases, the J end by 0 bases, with 6 bases between. The CDR3 is 12 amino acids. The germline CDR1 and CDR2 sequences are MNHEY and SVGAGI. CDR3 sequence reads: CASKAANYGYTF. The CDR3 DNA follows: TGTGCCAGCAAGGCGGCTAACTATGGCTACACCTTC.

The gene calls are TRBV5-1 and TRBJ2-1, with D possibly being TRBD1 (6 bases). The CDR3 consists of 15 residues. The germline gives CDR1 SGHRS, CDR2 YFSETQ. V lost 4 bases and J 4 bases, leaving 15 bases between the germline ends. The CDR3: CASSVQGEDYNEQFF. The CDR3 coding sequence is TGCGCCAGCAGCGTACAGGGAGAAGATTACAATGAGCAGTTCTTC.

The V gene is TRBV5-1, the J gene TRBJ1-1; D is undetermined. In germline, CDR1 is SGHRS, CDR2 YFSETQ. The V and J ends lost 1 base and 1 base respectively, with 11 bases between them. The CDR3 spans 15 residues. CDR3 sequence reads: CASSLPSAENTEAFF. CDR3 sequence (DNA): TGCGCCAGCAGCTTGCCTTCGGCAGAGAACACTGAAGCTTTCTTT.

The chain employs TRBV7-2 and TRBJ1-1; D remains unclear. This CDR3 region has 14 residues. Germline V gene data show CDR1 as SGHTA and CDR2 as FQGNSA. V shed 2 bases and J shed 3 bases, with 10 bases lying between them. The CDR3 coding sequence is TGTGCCAGCAGCTTAAACCCGGTGGACACTGAAGCTTTCTTT. Residues: CASSLNPVDTEAFF. Together with reference TRBV7-2 and TRBJ1-1, the CDR3 gives the full variable domain: GAGVSQSPSNKVTEKGKDVELRCDPISGHTALYWYRQSLGQGLEFLIYFQGNSAPDKSGLPSDRFSAERTGGSVSTLTIQRTQQEDSAVYLCASSLNPVDTEAFFGQGTRLTVV.

The chain has TRBV4-3 and TRBJ2-7; 10 positions agree with TRBD1. Trimming took 2 bases from V and 4 from J; bases not matched to a gene: 5. This CDR3 has 15 amino acids. Germline V gene sequence: CDR1 LGHNA, CDR2 YSLEER. DNA of the CDR3: TGCGCCAGCAGCCAAAGGGACAGGGGTGAATACGAGCAGTACTTC. Translated, it gives CASSQRDRGEYEQYF.